The 15 T cell receptor beta chains listed next were all sequenced from one sample in a study of blood T cell repertoires in COVID-19. Produced via immunoSEQ multiplex PCR; TCRdb's table is partial and in-frame only. The repertoire has tens of thousands of clones, 70% to 85% of them found once; the top ten carry around 12%. What was sequenced was peripheral blood. These receptors all stem from a human donor in a cohort sampled during active COVID-19.

The chain links TRBV7-3 to TRBJ2-3, with 7 bases lining up with TRBD1. Trimming cost V 6 bases and J 5 bases; bases outside gene matches: 8. Germline CDR1 and CDR2: SGHTA and FQGTGA. CDR3 length: 14 residues. This CDR3 reads CASRATGAIDTQYF. As DNA, the CDR3 is TGTGCCAGCAGAGCCACAGGGGCTATAGATACGCAGTATTTT.

The J gene is TRBJ2-3, the V gene TRBV28, with a possible D match to TRBD2 (5 bases). The CDR3 sequence is 15 residues long. Trimming removed 3 bases at V and 2 bases at J, with 12 bases between. Per germline, CDR1 MDHEN and CDR2 SYDVKM. The CDR3 loop is CASSFWVGLTDTQYF. The CDR3 bases are TGTGCCAGCAGTTTTTGGGTAGGACTCACAGATACGCAGTATTTT.

The chain is built from TRBV27 and TRBJ1-5; D is perhaps TRBD1 (5 bases). CDR1 and CDR2 from the germline V gene are MNHEY and SMNVEV (reference sequence). The CDR3 is 14 amino acids. V gave up 5 bases and J gave up 11 bases, with 19 bases separating them. CDR3 protein: CASSHGGTLLAQHF. CDR3 sequence (DNA): TGTGCCAGCAGTCACGGGGGGACTCTGCTTGCCCAGCATTTT.

This clone showed up just a few times. The rearrangement uses TRBV4-2 and TRBJ2-1; TRBD2 might be the D (6 bases). With 4 bases removed from V and 7 bases from J, the gap between germline ends came to 14 bases. Per the germline V gene, CDR1 is LGHNA and CDR2 is YNFKEQ. The CDR3 extends over 14 amino acids. The CDR3 sequence: CASSPLGTLNEQFF. CDR3 sequence (DNA): TGTGCCAGCAGCCCGCTAGGGACTTTGAATGAGCAGTTCTTC.

The chain links TRBV6-5 to TRBJ2-7; 9 bases agree with TRBD2. Germline V gives CDR1 MNHEY, CDR2 SVGAGI. This CDR3 spans 15 amino acids. J lost 3 bases, V lost 6 bases, and 9 bases had no gene match. The CDR3 DNA follows: TGTGCCAGCAGCCCGGGACTAGCCCTACACTACGAGCAGTACTTC. Encoded protein: CASSPGLALHYEQYF.

The chain employs TRBV3-1 (or the pseudogene TRBV3-2) and TRBJ2-7, with D possibly being TRBD2 (5 bases). This CDR3 contains 15 residues. From germline, CDR1 is LGHDT and CDR2 YNNKEL (reference sequence). Trimming took 0 bases from V and 0 from J, leaving 9 bases between them. The CDR3 DNA follows: TGTGCCAGCAGCCAAGATGAACGGGACTCCTACGAGCAGTACTTC. Protein product: CASSQDERDSYEQYF.

This clone was picked up one time. The chain combines TRBV12-3 or TRBV12-4 with TRBJ1-2; no reliable D call. The CDR3 has 12 residues. Trimming cost V 6 bases and J 4 bases, with 9 bases left between them. DNA of the CDR3: TGTGCCAGCAGCTACACAGCCTATGGCTACACCTTC. It yields the protein CASSYTAYGYTF.

The chain carries TRBV5-4 and TRBJ2-7; a weak D match, TRBD1 (5 bases). With 1 base removed from V and 0 bases from J, the gap between germline ends came to 11 bases. Per the germline V gene, CDR1 is SGHNT and CDR2 is YYREEE (reference sequence). This CDR3 is built from 15 residues. As DNA, the CDR3 is TGTGCCAGCAGCTTGATTGGGGCCCTCTCCTACGAGCAGTACTTC. Amino acid sequence: CASSLIGALSYEQYF. Filled out from reference TRBV5-4 and TRBJ2-7, the complete variable domain reads ETGVTQSPTHLIKTRGQQVTLRCSSQSGHNTVSWYQQALGQGPQFIFQYYREEENGRGNFPPRFSGLQFPNYSSELNVNALELDDSALYLCASSLIGALSYEQYFGPGTRLTVT.

The chain combines TRBV29-1 with TRBJ2-5, with D tentatively TRBD1 (5 bases). V was shortened by 3 bases and J by 3 bases, with 8 bases between the two germline ends. The V gene's germline CDR1 is SQVTM and CDR2 ANQGSEA. The CDR3 spans 12 residues. CDR3 coding DNA: TGCAGCGTTGACAGGGTAGAAGAGACCCAGTACTTC. As protein: CSVDRVEETQYF.

CDR3 in DNA: TGTGCCAGCAGTCGACAAAAGTCGGGCAATCAGCCCCAGCATTTT. As protein: CASSRQKSGNQPQHF. The rearrangement links TRBV9 to TRBJ1-5, with D uncertain. Germline CDR1 reads SGDLS; CDR2 reads YYNGEE. This CDR3 is 15 amino acids long. V was clipped by 5 bases and J by 2 bases, with 14 bases between them. Full variable domain (outside the CDR3, taken from reference TRBV9 and TRBJ1-5): DSGVTQTPKHLITATGQRVTLRCSPRSGDLSVYWYQQSLDQGLQFLIQYYNGEERAKGNILERFSAQQFPDLHSELNLSSLELGDSALYFCASSRQKSGNQPQHFGDGTRLSIL.

The V call is TRBV6-5, the J call TRBJ2-7, with D unresolved. The germline V gene encodes CDR1 MNHEY and CDR2 SVGAGI. This CDR3 is 12 amino acids long. Trimming took off 6 bases at V and 5 bases at J, with 11 bases between the two ends. CDR3 protein: CASRENTDEQYF. CDR3 DNA: TGTGCCAGCAGGGAGAATACCGACGAGCAGTACTTC.

The V gene is TRBV18, the J gene TRBJ1-1; D unclear. Trimming stripped 4 bases from V and 3 bases from J, with 12 bases between. Germline-derived CDR1 and CDR2 are KGHSH and LQKENI. This CDR3 has 14 residues. The CDR3 DNA reads as TGTGCCAGCTCACTTCGGGTCGGTTACACTGAAGCTTTCTTT. Its protein is CASSLRVGYTEAFF.

This clone was seen just once. This chain links TRBV11-2 with TRBJ1-5, with D unresolved. The ends were cut back, 1 base at V and 5 bases at J, with 3 bases in the middle. Germline V gene lookup returns CDR1 SGHAT and CDR2 FQNNGV. CDR3 length: 12 amino acids. The CDR3 DNA reads as TGTGCCAGCAGCTTAGGAGATCAGCCCCAGCATTTT. Translation: CASSLGDQPQHF.

The chain recombines TRBV9 with TRBJ2-5, with D tentatively TRBD2 (6 bases). This CDR3 is 13 amino acids long. The V gene lost 4 bases and the J gene lost 3 bases, with 10 bases spanning the gap. In germline, CDR1 is SGDLS, CDR2 YYNGEE. In nucleotides, the CDR3 is TGTGCCAGCAGCCCGGGACTCGAAGAGACCCAGTACTTC. Its protein product is CASSPGLEETQYF.

The chain is built from TRBV6-5 and TRBJ1-1, with a possible D match to TRBD1 (6 bases). V lost 6 bases and J 7 bases, leaving 12 bases between the germline ends. In germline, CDR1 is MNHEY, CDR2 SVGAGI. There are 12 residues in the CDR3. The CDR3 DNA reads as TGTGCCAGCAGAACGAGGACAGATGAAGCTTTCTTT. Translation gives CASRTRTDEAFF.